This TCR beta chain is from a study of blood T cells in healthy people across ages. On the study more broadly: Template switching retrieved approximately one barcoded beta molecule for each two T cells. Study-wide points: CMV status of donors was not determined, possibly confounding expanded clonotype changes.

The CDR3 loop spans 11 amino acids. Per germline, CDR1 SQVTM and CDR2 ANQGSEA. Trimming pared 7 bases from V and 7 bases from J, leaving 14 bases between. For the second PCR, which ran for roughly 7 to 11 cycles, a sample-barcoded 5' primer and a J-beta primer mix were used. MiXCR, applied by TCRdb to the 5' RACE reads, yields one record per CDR3 protein. The sample lists hundreds of thousands of distinct CDR3 sequences; around half were seen once. Drawing of peripheral blood yielded ten milliliters from each donor. No fewer than 6 million PBMCs went into each sample. As concerns this clonotype: Its matching antigen is unknown.

The chain recombines TRBV29-1 with TRBJ2-7; no reliable D call. This clonotype was sampled from a man older than 75 in good health. The sample was blood. CDR3 in amino acids: CSGPWAYEQYF. As DNA, the CDR3 is TGCAGCGGCCCGTGGGCATATGAGCAGTACTTC.